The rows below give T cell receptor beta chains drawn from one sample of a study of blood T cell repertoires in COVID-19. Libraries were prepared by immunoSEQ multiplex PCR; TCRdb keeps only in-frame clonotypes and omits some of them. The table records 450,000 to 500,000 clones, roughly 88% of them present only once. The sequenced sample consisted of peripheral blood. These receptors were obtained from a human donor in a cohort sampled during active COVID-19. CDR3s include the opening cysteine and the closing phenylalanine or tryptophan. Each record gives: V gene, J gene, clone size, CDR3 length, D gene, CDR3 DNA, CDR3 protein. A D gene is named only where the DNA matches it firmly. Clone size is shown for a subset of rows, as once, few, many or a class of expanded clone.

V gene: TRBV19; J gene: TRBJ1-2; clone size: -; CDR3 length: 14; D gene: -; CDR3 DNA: TGTGCCAGTAACCCAGGGGCTTTGGGGTATGGCTACACCTTC; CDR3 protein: CASNPGALGYGYTF
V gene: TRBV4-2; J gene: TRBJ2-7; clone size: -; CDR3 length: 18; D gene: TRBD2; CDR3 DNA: TGTGCCAGCAGCCAATTAAGGCTAGCGGGAGAGAGTACCTACGAGCAGTACTTC; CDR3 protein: CASSQLRLAGESTYEQYF
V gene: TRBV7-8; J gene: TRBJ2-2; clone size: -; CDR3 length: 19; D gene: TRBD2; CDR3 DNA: TGTGCCAGCAGCTTGCGCGTCGGACTAGCGGGAGTGGTGACCGGGGAGCTGTTTTTT; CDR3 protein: CASSLRVGLAGVVTGELFF
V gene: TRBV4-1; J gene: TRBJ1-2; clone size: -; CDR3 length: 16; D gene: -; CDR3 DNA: TGCGCCAGCAGCCAAGATTTTCCAGGAGGACGGCGTGGCTACACCTTC; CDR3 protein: CASSQDFPGGRRGYTF
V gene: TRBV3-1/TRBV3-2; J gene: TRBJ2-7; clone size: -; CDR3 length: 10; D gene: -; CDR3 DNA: TGTGCCAGCGGCACCTACGAGCAGTACTTC; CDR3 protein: CASGTYEQYF
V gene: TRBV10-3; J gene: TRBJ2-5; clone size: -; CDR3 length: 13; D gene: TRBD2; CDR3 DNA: TGTGCCATCAGAAGTCGGGGGGTGGAGACCCAGTACTTC; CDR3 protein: CAIRSRGVETQYF
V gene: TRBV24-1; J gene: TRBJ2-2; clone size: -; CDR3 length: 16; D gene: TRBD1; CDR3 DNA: TGTGCCACCAGTGGGGGCCAGGGGGCGAACACCGGGGAGCTGTTTTTT; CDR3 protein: CATSGGQGANTGELFF
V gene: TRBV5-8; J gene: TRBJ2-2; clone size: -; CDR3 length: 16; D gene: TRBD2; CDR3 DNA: TGTGCCAGCAGCCCTCGGACTAGCGGGAGTATCGGGGAGCTGTTTTTT; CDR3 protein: CASSPRTSGSIGELFF
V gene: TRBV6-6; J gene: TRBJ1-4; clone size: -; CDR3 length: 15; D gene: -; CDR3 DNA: TGTGCCAGCAGTTACCAGCAGGGCTCTAATGAAAAACTGTTTTTT; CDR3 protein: CASSYQQGSNEKLFF
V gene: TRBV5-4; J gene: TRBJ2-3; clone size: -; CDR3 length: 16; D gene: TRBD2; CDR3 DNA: TGTGCCAGCAGTTGGCCGGCCACGGGGGGCGCGGGGGGTCTGTATTTT; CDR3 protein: CASSWPATGGAGGLYF
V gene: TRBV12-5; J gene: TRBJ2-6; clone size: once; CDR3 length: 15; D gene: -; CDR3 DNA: TGTGCTAGTGGTACAGGGCAAGCTGGGGCCAACGTCCTGACTTTC; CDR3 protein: CASGTGQAGANVLTF
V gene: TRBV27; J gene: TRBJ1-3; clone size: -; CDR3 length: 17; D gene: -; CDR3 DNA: TGTGCCAGCAAACCTAAACCGACAGGACACGTCGGAAACACCATATATTTT; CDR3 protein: CASKPKPTGHVGNTIYF
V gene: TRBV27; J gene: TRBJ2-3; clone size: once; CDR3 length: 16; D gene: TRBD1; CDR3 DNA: TGTGCCAGCAGTTCGTCGGACAGGGGAGGAACAGATACGCAGTATTTT; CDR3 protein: CASSSSDRGGTDTQYF
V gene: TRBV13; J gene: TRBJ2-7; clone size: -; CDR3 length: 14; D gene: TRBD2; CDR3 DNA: TGTGCCAGCAGCCTCCAAGCGGGAGGCTACGAGCAGTACTTC; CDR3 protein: CASSLQAGGYEQYF
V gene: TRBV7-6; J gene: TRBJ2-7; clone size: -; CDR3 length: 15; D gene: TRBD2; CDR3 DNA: TGTGCCAGCAGCTTAGAGGGGACTAGCAACTACGAGCAGTACTTC; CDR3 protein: CASSLEGTSNYEQYF
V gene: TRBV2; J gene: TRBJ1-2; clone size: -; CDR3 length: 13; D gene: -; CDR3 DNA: TGTGCCAGCAGTGATAGTGAATACTATGGCTACACCTTC; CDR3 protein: CASSDSEYYGYTF
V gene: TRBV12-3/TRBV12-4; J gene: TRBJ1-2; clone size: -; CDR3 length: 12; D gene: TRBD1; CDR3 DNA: TGTGCCAGCACACAGGGGGCTTTTGGCTACACCTTC; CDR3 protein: CASTQGAFGYTF
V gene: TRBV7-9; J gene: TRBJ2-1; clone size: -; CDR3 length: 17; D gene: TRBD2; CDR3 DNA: TGTGCCAGCAGCCCTCGACTAGCGGGAAAAGGGTCAAGTGAGCAGTTCTTC; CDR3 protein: CASSPRLAGKGSSEQFF
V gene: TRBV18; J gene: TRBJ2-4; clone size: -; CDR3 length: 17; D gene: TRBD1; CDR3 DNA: TGTGCCAGCTCACCACTAAGAAAGCAGGGGGCCGGTAACATTCAGTACTTC; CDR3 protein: CASSPLRKQGAGNIQYF
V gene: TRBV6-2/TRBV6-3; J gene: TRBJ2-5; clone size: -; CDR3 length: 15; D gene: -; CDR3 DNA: TGTGCCAGCAGTTACTCGGGATCCAGGGCGGAGACCCAGTACTTC; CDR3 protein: CASSYSGSRAETQYF
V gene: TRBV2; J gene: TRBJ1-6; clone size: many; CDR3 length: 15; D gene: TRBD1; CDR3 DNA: TGTGCCAGCAGCGGGGACAGGGGTAGAAATTCACCCCTCCACTTT; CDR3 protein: CASSGDRGRNSPLHF
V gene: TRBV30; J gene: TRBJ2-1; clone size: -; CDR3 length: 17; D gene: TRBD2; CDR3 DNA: TGTGCCTGGAGTGGAGGTACTAGCGGGATTCCCTACAATGAGCAGTTCTTC; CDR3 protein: CAWSGGTSGIPYNEQFF
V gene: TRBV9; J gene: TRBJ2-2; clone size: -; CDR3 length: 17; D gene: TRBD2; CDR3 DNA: TGTGCCAGCAGCGACCTAGCGGGAGGGCCCAGCACCGGGGAGCTGTTTTTT; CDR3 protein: CASSDLAGGPSTGELFF
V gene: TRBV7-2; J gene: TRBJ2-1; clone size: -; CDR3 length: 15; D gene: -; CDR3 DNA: TGTGCCAGCAGCTTAGCGGGAGCGCCCTACAATGAGCAGTTCTTC; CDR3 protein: CASSLAGAPYNEQFF
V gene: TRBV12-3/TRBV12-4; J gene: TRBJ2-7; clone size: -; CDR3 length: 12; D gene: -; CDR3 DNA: TGTGCCAGCAGCCCACAGGGATACGAGCAGTACTTC; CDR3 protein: CASSPQGYEQYF
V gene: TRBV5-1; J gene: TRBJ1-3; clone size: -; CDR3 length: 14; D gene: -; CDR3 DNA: TGCGCCAGCAGCTTGCCAGGCGATGGAAACACCATATATTTT; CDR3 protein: CASSLPGDGNTIYF
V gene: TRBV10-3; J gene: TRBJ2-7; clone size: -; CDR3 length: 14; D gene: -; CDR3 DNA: TGTGCCATCAGTGAGTCAGGGGACATCTACGAGCAGTACTTC; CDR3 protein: CAISESGDIYEQYF
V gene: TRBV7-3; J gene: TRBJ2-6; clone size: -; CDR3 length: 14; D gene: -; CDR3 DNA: TGTGCCAGCAGCCTCGGGTCTGGGGCCAACGTCCTGACTTTC; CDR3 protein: CASSLGSGANVLTF
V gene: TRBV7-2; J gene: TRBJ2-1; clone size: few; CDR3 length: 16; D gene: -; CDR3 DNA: TGTGCCAGCAGCTTAGTGCAGGGGAGCTCCTACAATGAGCAGTTCTTC; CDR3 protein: CASSLVQGSSYNEQFF
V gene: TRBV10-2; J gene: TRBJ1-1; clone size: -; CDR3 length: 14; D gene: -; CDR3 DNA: TGCGCCAGCAGGGGGGGTGAGGCCACGGGTGAAGCTTTCTTT; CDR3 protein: CASRGGEATGEAFF
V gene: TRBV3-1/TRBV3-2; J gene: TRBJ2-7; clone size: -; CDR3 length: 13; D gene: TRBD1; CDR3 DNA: TGTGCCAGCAGCCGAGGACAGGACTACGAGCAGTACTTC; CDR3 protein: CASSRGQDYEQYF
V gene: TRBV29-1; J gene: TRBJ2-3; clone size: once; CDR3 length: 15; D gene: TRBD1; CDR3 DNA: TGCAGCGTTTCAAAGGACAGGGGGCGCGCAGATACGCAGTATTTT; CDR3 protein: CSVSKDRGRADTQYF
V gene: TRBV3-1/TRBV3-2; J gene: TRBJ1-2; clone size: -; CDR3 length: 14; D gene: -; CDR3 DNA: TGTGCCAGCAGCCTGGGCAGGGAACGCTATGGCTACACCTTC; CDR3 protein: CASSLGRERYGYTF
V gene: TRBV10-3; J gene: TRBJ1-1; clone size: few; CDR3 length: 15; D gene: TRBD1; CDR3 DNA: TGTGCCATCAGTGAGTCGGGACAGGGGAACACTGAAGCTTTCTTT; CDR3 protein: CAISESGQGNTEAFF
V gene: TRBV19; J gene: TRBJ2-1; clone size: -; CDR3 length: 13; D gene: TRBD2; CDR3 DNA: TGTGCCAGTAGTGAAAGCGGGACGAATGAGCAGTTCTTC; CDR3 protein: CASSESGTNEQFF
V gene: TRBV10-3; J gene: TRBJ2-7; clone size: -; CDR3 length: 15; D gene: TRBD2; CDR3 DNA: TGTGCCATCAGTGGGGAGACTAGCGGGAGGCACGAGCAGTACTTC; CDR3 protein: CAISGETSGRHEQYF
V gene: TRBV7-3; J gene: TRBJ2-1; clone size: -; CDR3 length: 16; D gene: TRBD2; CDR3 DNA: TGTGCCAGCAGCGCAGGGACTAGCGGGAGGGCGGATGAGCAGTTCTTC; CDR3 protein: CASSAGTSGRADEQFF
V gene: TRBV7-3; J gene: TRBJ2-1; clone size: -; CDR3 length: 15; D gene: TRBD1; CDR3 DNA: TGTGCCAGCAGCACTACAGGGGACTCCTACAATGAGCAGTTCTTC; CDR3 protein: CASSTTGDSYNEQFF
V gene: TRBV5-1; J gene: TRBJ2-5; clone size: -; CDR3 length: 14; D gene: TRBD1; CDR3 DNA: TGCGCCAGCAGCGTACAGGGGTTACAAGAGACCCAGTACTTC; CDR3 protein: CASSVQGLQETQYF
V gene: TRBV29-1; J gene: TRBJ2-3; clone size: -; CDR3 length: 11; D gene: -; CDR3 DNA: TGCAGCGTTGGGGAGGCAGATACGCAGTATTTT; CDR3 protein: CSVGEADTQYF
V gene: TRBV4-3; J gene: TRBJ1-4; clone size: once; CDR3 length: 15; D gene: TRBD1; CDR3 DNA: TGCGCCAGCAGCCACGAGGGGGCGACGGATGAAAAACTGTTTTTT; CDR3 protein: CASSHEGATDEKLFF
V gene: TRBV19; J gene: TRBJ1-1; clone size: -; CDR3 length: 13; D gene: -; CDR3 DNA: TGTGCCAGTAGTACTACAGTGAACACTGAAGCTTTCTTT; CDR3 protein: CASSTTVNTEAFF
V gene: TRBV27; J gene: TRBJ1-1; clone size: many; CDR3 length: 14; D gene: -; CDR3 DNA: TGTGCCAGCAGTCAACAGGGCGGGAACACTGAAGCTTTCTTT; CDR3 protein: CASSQQGGNTEAFF
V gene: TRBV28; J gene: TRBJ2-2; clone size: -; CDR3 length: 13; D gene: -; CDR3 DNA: TGTGCCAGCAGTCTGGGGGGGCCCGGGGAGCTGTTTTTT; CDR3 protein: CASSLGGPGELFF
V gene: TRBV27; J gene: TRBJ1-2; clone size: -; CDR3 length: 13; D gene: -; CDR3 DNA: TGTGCCAGCAGCGAACAGGGTTTCTATGGCTACACCTTC; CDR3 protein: CASSEQGFYGYTF
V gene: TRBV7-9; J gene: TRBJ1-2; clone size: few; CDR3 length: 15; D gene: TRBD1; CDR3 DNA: TGTGCCAGCAGCCCTGGGACAGGCAATAACTATGGCTACACCTTC; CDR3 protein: CASSPGTGNNYGYTF
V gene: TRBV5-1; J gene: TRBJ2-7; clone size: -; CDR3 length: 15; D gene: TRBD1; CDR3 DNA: TGCGCCAGCAGCTTGCAGGCAGGGGGCTACTACGAGCAGTACTTC; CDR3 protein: CASSLQAGGYYEQYF
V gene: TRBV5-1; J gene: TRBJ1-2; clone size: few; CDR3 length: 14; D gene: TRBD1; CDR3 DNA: TGCGCCAGCAGCTCCGGACAGGGCAACTATGGCTACACCTTC; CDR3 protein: CASSSGQGNYGYTF
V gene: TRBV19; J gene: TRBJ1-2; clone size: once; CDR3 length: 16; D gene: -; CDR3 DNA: TGTGCCAGTAGTATGAACAGCAATCGCCAATCTAAAGGCTACACCTTC; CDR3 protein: CASSMNSNRQSKGYTF
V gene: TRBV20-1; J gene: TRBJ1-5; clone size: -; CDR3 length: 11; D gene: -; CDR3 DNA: TGCAGTGCTAGCGGGTTTCAGCCCCAGCATTTT; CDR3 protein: CSASGFQPQHF
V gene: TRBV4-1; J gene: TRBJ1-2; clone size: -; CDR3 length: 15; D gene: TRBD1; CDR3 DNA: TGCGCCAGCAGCCAAGGACAGGGGGCTTACTATGGCTACACCTTC; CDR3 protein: CASSQGQGAYYGYTF
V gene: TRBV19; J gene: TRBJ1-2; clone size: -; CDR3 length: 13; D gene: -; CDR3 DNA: TGTGCCAGTAGTATCAGGGCTAACTATGGCTACACCTTC; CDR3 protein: CASSIRANYGYTF
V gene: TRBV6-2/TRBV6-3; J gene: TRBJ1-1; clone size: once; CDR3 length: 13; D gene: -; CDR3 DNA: TGTGCCAGCAGTCGCGGGAGAAACACTGAAGCTTTCTTT; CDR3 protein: CASSRGRNTEAFF
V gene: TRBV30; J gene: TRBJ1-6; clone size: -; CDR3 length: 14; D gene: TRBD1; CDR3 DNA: TGTGCCTGGAGAGACACAGGGGTGGGGTCACCCCTCCACTTT; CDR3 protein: CAWRDTGVGSPLHF
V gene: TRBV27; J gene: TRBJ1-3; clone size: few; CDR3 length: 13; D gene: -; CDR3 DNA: TGTGCCAGCAGTCCGAGCGCGGGAAACACCATATATTTT; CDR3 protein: CASSPSAGNTIYF